The 20 T cell receptor beta chains below all came from one sample that was sequenced in a study of cytomegalovirus exposure and HLA in healthy donors. Both 60 Vbeta primers and 13 Jbeta primers went into the PCR. Using immunoSEQ multiplex PCR, the repertoire was profiled, and TCRdb retains in-frame clones only, with some absent. The sample holds fewer than 45,000 clones, less than 85% seen once. The source material was PBMCs. Source of these receptors: a male donor in good health and CMV-seronegative.

This clone has only a few counts. The genes are TRBV30 and TRBJ2-6; TRBD1 agrees at 10 bases. Germline values: CDR1 GTSNPN, CDR2 SVGIG (reference sequence). CDR3 length equals 15 residues. With 5 bases clipped from V and 4 bases from J, the junction kept 5 bases outside the gene matches. The CDR3 spells CAWGTGALGANVLTF. The CDR3 nucleotides are TGTGCCTGGGGGACAGGGGCCCTCGGGGCCAACGTCCTGACTTTC.

This clone was seen just once. The CDR3 coding sequence is TGTGCCAGCAGCGACCCCACGTTCGGGGAGACCCAGTACTTC. Translated: CASSDPTFGETQYF. The chain links TRBV25-1 to TRBJ2-5, with D unclear. Trimming took 6 bases from V and 5 from J, leaving 16 bases between them. The CDR3 is made up of 14 amino acids. Per germline, CDR1 MGHDK and CDR2 SYGVNS.

This rearrangement joins TRBV30 to TRBJ2-5, with 12 positions matching TRBD2. The trim removed 0 bases at V and 6 bases at J, leaving 17 bases unmatched. The germline CDR1 and CDR2 sequences are GTSNPN and SVGIG (reference sequence). The CDR3 extends over 19 amino acids. The CDR3 here is CAWSVLRLAGGPERKTQYF. Here the CDR3 DNA reads TGTGCCTGGAGTGTACTCCGGCTAGCGGGGGGGCCGGAGAGGAAGACCCAGTACTTC.

This rearrangement joins TRBV19 to TRBJ2-2; 11 bases are a match to TRBD2. Germline-derived CDR1 and CDR2 are LNHDA and SQIVND (reference sequence). This CDR3 is built from 14 residues. The ends lost 4 bases at V and 6 bases at J; junction bases unmatched: 1. CDR3 loop: CASSRLAGPGELFF. CDR3 nucleotides: TGTGCCAGTAGTAGACTAGCGGGACCCGGGGAGCTGTTTTTT.

The J gene is TRBJ1-5, the V gene TRBV14, with unresolved D. Germline V gives CDR1 SGHDN, CDR2 FVKESK. The CDR3 consists of 14 residues. Between the trimmed V and J ends, which lost 1 base and 1 base, there was a span of 5 bases. CDR3 residues: CASSQGGSNQPQHF. CDR3 bases: TGTGCCAGCAGCCAAGGAGGAAGCAATCAGCCCCAGCATTTT.

This clone was observed a handful of times. The chain has TRBV6-5 and TRBJ1-1, with D possibly being TRBD1 (5 bases). Trimming left V 6 bases short and J 2 bases short, with 13 bases between. This CDR3 has 14 residues. Germline CDR1 and CDR2: MNHEY and SVGAGI. DNA for the CDR3: TGTGCCAGCAGCCGGGGGAGGACCAACACTGAAGCTTTCTTT. This codes for CASSRGRTNTEAFF.

The rearrangement joins TRBV6-6 to TRBJ2-1, with TRBD2 as a possible D gene (5 bases). With 2 bases removed from V and 10 bases from J, the gap between germline ends came to 12 bases. Per germline, CDR1 MNHNY and CDR2 SVGAGI (reference sequence). CDR3 length: 13 residues. For the CDR3, the DNA is TGTGCCAGCAGTTACCCCCCTGGGGAGGAGCAGTTCTTC. The encoded protein is CASSYPPGEEQFF.

This clone occurred once. This sequence joins TRBV6-1 and TRBJ2-7; a possible D gene is TRBD2 (5 bases). CDR1 is MNHNS, CDR2 SASEGT, per germline. The CDR3 totals 13 residues. V dropped 8 bases and J dropped 3 bases, with 14 bases sitting between them. CDR3 nucleotide sequence: TGTGCCAGCTGGACGTCGGAGGTCTACGAGCAGTACTTC. Protein sequence: CASWTSEVYEQYF.

The sample holds one count of this clone. The chain employs TRBV6-1 and TRBJ2-7; 7 bases line up with TRBD2. Germline-derived CDR1 and CDR2 are MNHNS and SASEGT. After removal of 2 bases from V and 3 bases from J, the junction contained 4 bases not matched to a gene. This CDR3 has 14 amino acids. CDR3 DNA: TGTGCCAGCAGTGAATTTTGGACTAGCTACGAGCAGTACTTC. Translated, it gives CASSEFWTSYEQYF.

This chain connects TRBV7-6 to TRBJ2-5; D is possibly TRBD1 (6 bases). CDR1 is SGHVS, CDR2 FNYEAQ, per germline. The V and J ends lost 4 bases and 5 bases respectively, with 8 bases between them. CDR3 size: 12 residues. CDR3 bases: TGTGCCAGCAGCTCGCAGGGGGAGACCCAGTACTTC. This codes for CASSSQGETQYF.

The chain employs TRBV5-8 and TRBJ1-1, with 9 positions matching TRBD1. CDR1 is SGHTS and CDR2 is YDEGEE in the germline V gene. The CDR3 loop spans 14 amino acids. V gave up 3 bases and J gave up 4 bases; unmatched junction bases: 4. The CDR3 protein is CASSSWTGATEAFF. In DNA form, the CDR3 reads TGTGCCAGCAGCTCCTGGACAGGGGCCACTGAAGCTTTCTTT.

The V gene is TRBV5-1, the J gene TRBJ1-2; 10 bases match TRBD1. The CDR3 length is 15 residues. The germline CDR1 and CDR2 sequences are SGHRS and YFSETQ. V was pared by 3 bases and J by 4 bases, with 6 bases of the junction left unmatched. The CDR3 reads CASSSGTGAFYGYTF. CDR3 DNA: TGCGCCAGCAGCTCCGGGACAGGGGCCTTCTATGGCTACACCTTC.

This sequence joins TRBV5-1 and TRBJ2-3; possible D gene TRBD2, 6 bases. Germline V gives CDR1 SGHRS, CDR2 YFSETQ. The length of the CDR3 is 16 residues. Trimming took off 1 base at V and 4 bases at J, with 16 bases between the two ends. CDR3 nucleotides: TGCGCCAGCAGCTTGATTAGCGGCCTACAGGCAGATACGCAGTATTTT. This encodes CASSLISGLQADTQYF.

The rearrangement links TRBV5-1 to TRBJ1-1; D is perhaps TRBD1 (6 bases). Germline CDR1 reads SGHRS; CDR2 reads YFSETQ. The V end was cut by 4 bases, the J end by 0 bases, with 10 bases between. This CDR3 has 14 amino acids. The CDR3 DNA reads as TGCGCCAGCAGCGGGGGACAAATGAACACTGAAGCTTTCTTT. Translated: CASSGGQMNTEAFF.

V gene TRBV4-1 combines with J gene TRBJ2-7; D may be TRBD2 (7 bases). CDR1 MGHRA and CDR2 YSYEKL come from the germline V gene. The CDR3 loop spans 17 amino acids. V gave up 0 bases and J gave up 3 bases, with 18 bases separating them. DNA for the CDR3: TGCGCCAGCAGCCAAGACGATGGGGGGGGCTCCCACTACGAGCAGTACTTC. This sequence encodes CASSQDDGGGSHYEQYF.

The chain has TRBV27 and TRBJ2-1; TRBD2 aligns across 12 bases. CDR1 and CDR2 (germline): MNHEY, SMNVEV (reference sequence). The CDR3 totals 15 residues. The J segment lost 7 bases and the V segment lost 4 bases, leaving 5 bases of the junction unmatched. As DNA, the CDR3 is TGTGCCAGCAGTTGGACTAGCGGGGAAGGGAATGAGCAGTTCTTC. Translated, it gives CASSWTSGEGNEQFF.

V is TRBV6-5 and J is TRBJ2-1, with 10 bases matching TRBD1. Germline CDR1 reads MNHEY; CDR2 reads SVGAGI. This CDR3 region has 13 residues. With V trimmed by 5 bases and J by 7 bases, 2 bases remained unmatched. CDR3 protein: CASSRDRGNEQFF. In nucleotides, the CDR3 is TGTGCCAGCAGTAGGGACAGGGGTAATGAGCAGTTCTTC.

The genes are TRBV7-8 and TRBJ1-3; maybe TRBD1 (5 bases). CDR1 SGHVS and CDR2 FQNEAQ come from the germline V gene. The V and J ends lost 5 bases and 4 bases respectively, with 12 bases between them. There are 14 residues in the CDR3. Written as DNA, the CDR3 is TGTGCCAGCAGCCTGACGACAGCAGGAAACACCATATATTTT. Translation gives CASSLTTAGNTIYF.

V usage is TRBV9 and J usage is TRBJ2-1; 8 bases are a match to TRBD2. This CDR3 is 16 amino acids long. V dropped 0 bases and J dropped 2; count of bases not matched to a gene: 4. Germline V gives CDR1 SGDLS, CDR2 YYNGEE. In nucleotides, the CDR3 is TGTGCCAGCAGCGTAGCGGGAGGGCCCCCCTACAATGAGCAGTTCTTC. The encoded protein is CASSVAGGPPYNEQFF.

This chain uses TRBV6-5 with TRBJ2-7; D remains unclear. Germline V lookup: CDR1 MNHEY, CDR2 SVGAGI. Trimming took 2 bases from V and 0 from J, leaving 5 bases between them. This CDR3 spans 13 amino acids. CDR3 nucleotide sequence: TGTGCCAGCAGTTACGGAGTCTCCTACGAGCAGTACTTC. Residues: CASSYGVSYEQYF.